This passage covers 26 T cell receptor beta chains from one sample sequenced in a study of T cell changes during pregnancy in multiple sclerosis. Clones were sequenced by immunoSEQ multiplex PCR, and TCRdb holds only the in-frame ones, with some missing. This sample has some 37,000 clones; about 91% occur once, and the top ten carry less than 0.9%. The sample in question was CD4+ T cells from peripheral blood mononuclear cells, obtained before pregnancy. The receptors shown here come from a female donor with multiple sclerosis, enrolled in a pregnancy study.

This sequence joins TRBV2 and TRBJ2-7, with TRBD1 matching over 10 bases. V shed 11 bases, J shed 7 bases, and the junction held 11 bases outside the gene matches. CDR3 length: 13 amino acids. Germline V gene data show CDR1 as SNHLY and CDR2 as FYNNEI. As DNA, the CDR3 is TGTGCCGGAAACCGGGACAGGGGAGGAGAGCAGTACTTC. Translation gives CAGNRDRGGEQYF.

The genes are TRBV29-1 and TRBJ2-7; 10 nucleotides match TRBD2. Germline values: CDR1 SQVTM, CDR2 ANQGSEA. The CDR3 loop spans 14 amino acids. V shed 1 base, J shed 4 bases, and the junction held 4 bases outside the gene matches. CDR3: CSVEVVAGGYEQYF. The CDR3 bases are TGCAGCGTTGAAGTCGTAGCGGGAGGATACGAGCAGTACTTC.

J is TRBJ1-1 and V is TRBV4-1, with TRBD1 as a possible D gene (6 bases). Deletions cut 5 bases from V and 1 base from J, with 11 bases between. From germline, CDR1 is MGHRA and CDR2 YSYEKL. The CDR3 runs to 14 residues. CDR3 coding DNA: TGCGCCAGCAGCTACGACAGGACGAACACTGAAGCTTTCTTT. It specifies CASSYDRTNTEAFF.

V gene TRBV11-2 combines with J gene TRBJ1-5; D not certain. This CDR3 is 19 amino acids long. The germline V gene has CDR1 SGHAT and CDR2 FQNNGV. The V end was cut by 0 bases, the J end by 3 bases, with 21 bases between. The DNA of the CDR3 is TGTGCCAGCAGCTTAGACCCAACCCTTAACAGTTCCCTCAATCAGCCCCAGCATTTT. Translation gives CASSLDPTLNSSLNQPQHF. Looking up the rest from reference TRBV11-2 and TRBJ1-5 gives the full variable domain: EAGVAQSPRYKIIEKRQSVAFWCNPISGHATLYWYQQILGQGPKLLIQFQNNGVVDDSQLPKDRFSAERLKGVDSTLKIQPAKLEDSAVYLCASSLDPTLNSSLNQPQHFGDGTRLSIL.

The chain carries TRBV6-4 and TRBJ1-2, with TRBD1 identical over 9 bases. Germline CDR1 reads MRHNA; CDR2 reads SNTAGT. Trimming took 5 bases from V and 9 from J; bases not matched to a gene: 13. The CDR3 sequence is 15 residues long. In nucleotides, the CDR3 is TGTGCCAGCAGTCGTGACAGGGGGGATTTGAGCAGCTACACCTTC. Protein product: CASSRDRGDLSSYTF.

The V and J genes are TRBV19 and TRBJ1-2; D possibly corresponds to TRBD1 (5 bases). CDR1 is LNHDA and CDR2 is SQIVND in the germline V gene (reference sequence). The CDR3 covers 14 residues. V was pared by 0 bases and J by 8 bases, with 13 bases between. In nucleotides, the CDR3 is TGTGCCAGTAGTATAGATGGCCGGGGGGACGGCTACACCTTC. Residues: CASSIDGRGDGYTF. The full variable domain, its missing parts supplied by reference TRBV19 and TRBJ1-2, is DGGITQSPKYLFRKEGQNVTLSCEQNLNHDAMYWYRQDPGQGLRLIYYSQIVNDFQKGDIAEGYSVSREKKESFPLTVTSAQKNPTAFYLCASSIDGRGDGYTFGSGTRLTVV.

The chain has TRBV5-8 and TRBJ2-1, with unresolved D. V lost 4 bases and J 4 bases, leaving 3 bases between the germline ends. Germline CDR1 reads SGHTS; CDR2 reads YDEGEE. This CDR3 is built from 11 residues. In DNA, the CDR3 is TGTGCCAGCAGCCTATACAATGAGCAGTTCTTC. Its translation is CASSLYNEQFF.

The CDR3 region is CASRGVLASTDTQYF. The CDR3 region has the DNA TGTGCCAGCAGAGGGGTCCTCGCTAGCACAGATACGCAGTATTTT. The chain carries TRBV6-1 and TRBJ2-3; possible D gene TRBD1, 5 bases. This CDR3 has 15 amino acids. V shed 6 bases and J shed 0 bases, with 13 bases lying between them. Germline assignment: CDR1 MNHNS and CDR2 SASEGT.

This clone has just a few counts. This chain links TRBV30 with TRBJ2-2; maybe TRBD1 (6 bases). Germline CDR1 reads GTSNPN; CDR2 reads SVGIG (reference sequence). The CDR3 sequence is 14 residues long. V gave up 3 bases and J gave up 5 bases, with 13 bases separating them. CDR3 region: CAWRSRGFTGELFF. CDR3 nucleotide sequence: TGTGCCTGGAGGTCCAGGGGATTTACCGGGGAGCTGTTTTTT. Variable domain in full (rest from reference TRBV30 and TRBJ2-2): SQTIHQWPATLVQPVGSPLSLECTVEGTSNPNLYWYRQAAGRGLQLLFYSVGIGQISSEVPQNLSASRPQDRQFILSSKKLLLSDSGFYLCAWRSRGFTGELFFGEGSRLTVL.

The rearrangement joins TRBV28 to TRBJ1-4, with 7 bases aligning to TRBD1. The junction had 3 bases not matched to a gene; V was cut back by 6 bases and J by 11 bases. Looked up from germline, CDR1 is MDHEN and CDR2 is SYDVKM. The CDR3 has 11 amino acids. DNA of the CDR3: TGTGCCAGCAGAGAGGGGGCTAAACTGTTTTTT. Translation gives CASREGAKLFF.

The chain links TRBV5-5 to TRBJ2-5; TRBD1 aligns across 8 bases. The CDR3 loop spans 15 amino acids. The V gene end was trimmed by 4 bases and the J gene end by 1 base; junction bases not matched to a gene: 6. Per the germline V gene, CDR1 is SGHKS and CDR2 is YYEKEE (reference sequence). CDR3: CASSPGTGTQETQYF. The CDR3 nucleotides read TGTGCCAGCAGCCCAGGGACAGGAACCCAAGAGACCCAGTACTTC.

The rearrangement uses TRBV9 and TRBJ2-1; D is unresolved. The CDR3 covers 12 residues. Between the trimmed V and J ends, which lost 0 bases and 10 bases, there was a span of 8 bases. Germline V lookup: CDR1 SGDLS, CDR2 YYNGEE. Written as DNA, the CDR3 is TGTGCCAGCAGCGTAGGAGTGAAGGAGCAGTTCTTC. It yields the protein CASSVGVKEQFF.

The rearrangement uses TRBV5-4 and TRBJ1-1, with D possibly being TRBD1 (5 bases). There are 15 residues in the CDR3. Germline lookup yields CDR1 SGHNT and CDR2 YYREEE (reference sequence). Deletions cut 0 bases from V and 1 base from J, with 10 bases between. The CDR3 region has the DNA TGTGCCAGCAGCTTGGGACCCCAGGGGAACACTGAAGCTTTCTTT. Amino acids: CASSLGPQGNTEAFF.

V gene TRBV7-2 combines with J gene TRBJ2-3, with TRBD2 as a possible D gene (5 bases). Looked up from germline, CDR1 is SGHTA and CDR2 is FQGNSA. V lost 2 bases, J lost 6 bases, and 15 bases lay in between. There are 15 residues in the CDR3. CDR3 region: CASSLRSMGVDTQYF. The CDR3 coding sequence is TGTGCCAGCAGCTTACGGTCCATGGGAGTGGATACGCAGTATTTT.

The chain combines TRBV29-1 with TRBJ1-1; D unresolved. The CDR3 totals 13 residues. Deletions cut 2 bases from V and 10 bases from J, with 17 bases between. Germline CDR1 is SQVTM and CDR2 is ANQGSEA. The CDR3 here is CSVESFRSRGAFF. Here the CDR3 DNA reads TGCAGCGTTGAATCTTTTAGGTCCCGAGGAGCTTTCTTT.

This clone was observed a single time. This chain uses TRBV6-6 with TRBJ1-2; unclear D gene. With 6 bases removed from V and 8 bases from J, the gap between germline ends came to 19 bases. The CDR3 spans 14 residues. CDR1 is MNHNY, CDR2 SVGAGI, per germline (reference sequence). The CDR3 sequence is CASSPPEEAGGYTF. In nucleotides, the CDR3 is TGTGCCAGCAGCCCCCCGGAGGAGGCAGGAGGCTACACCTTC.

This clone was observed a handful of times. The V and J genes are TRBV23-1 and TRBJ1-1; D remains unclear. TRBV23-1 is placed among ORFs of uncertain function. The CDR3 covers 17 residues. The V and J ends lost 6 bases and 0 bases respectively, with 20 bases between them. The CDR3 protein is CASSPRVVSALNTEAFF. The DNA for the CDR3 is TGCGCCAGCAGCCCCCGAGTGGTCAGCGCCTTGAACACTGAAGCTTTCTTT.

The genes are TRBV6-1 and TRBJ1-3, with D hard to call. Germline loops: CDR1 MNHNS, CDR2 SASEGT. This CDR3 has 12 amino acids. Trimming left V 9 bases short and J 4 bases short, with 10 bases between. CDR3 region: CASNSGGNTIYF. In DNA form, the CDR3 reads TGTGCCAGTAACTCGGGAGGAAACACCATATATTTT.

The V call is TRBV7-2, the J call TRBJ1-4, with TRBD1 as a possible D gene (5 bases). This CDR3 spans 15 amino acids. Trimming pared 5 bases from V and 0 bases from J, leaving 10 bases between. From germline, CDR1 is SGHTA and CDR2 FQGNSA. As DNA, the CDR3 is TGTGCCAGCAGCCTGGGGGGAACAACTAATGAAAAACTGTTTTTT. It translates to CASSLGGTTNEKLFF.

V usage is TRBV15 and J usage is TRBJ2-7, with TRBD1 matching over 8 bases. The germline V gene has CDR1 LNHNV and CDR2 YYDKDF (reference sequence). This CDR3 comprises 15 residues. V lost 4 bases to trimming and J lost 5 bases; unmatched junction nucleotides: 10. The CDR3 bases are TGTGCCACCAGCACCCGGGGACAGGCCAAGCACGAGCAGTACTTC. Protein sequence: CATSTRGQAKHEQYF.

The chain has TRBV29-1 and TRBJ2-5; D perhaps matches TRBD1 (6 bases). Germline loops: CDR1 SQVTM, CDR2 ANQGSEA. Trimming shortened V by 3 bases and J by 4 bases, and 9 bases separated the two germline ends. The length of the CDR3 is 12 residues. The CDR3 sequence: CSVDLGGETQYF. The CDR3 coding sequence is TGCAGCGTTGATCTAGGGGGAGAGACCCAGTACTTC.

The gene calls are TRBV7-8 and TRBJ2-7; TRBD2 aligns across 7 bases. J was trimmed by 0 bases and V by 2 bases; bases with no gene match: 4. The CDR3 is 15 amino acids. Germline V CDR1 and CDR2: SGHVS, FQNEAQ. CDR3 sequence reads: CASSLRRESSYEQYF. As DNA, the CDR3 is TGTGCCAGCAGCTTAAGGCGGGAGAGCTCCTACGAGCAGTACTTC.

The chain uses TRBV28 and TRBJ2-5, with 7 bases lining up with TRBD2. This CDR3 spans 21 amino acids. CDR1 and CDR2 (germline): MDHEN, SYDVKM. The V gene end was trimmed by 4 bases and the J gene end by 3 bases; junction bases not matched to a gene: 26. The CDR3 spells CASSSTLMTGGSWNLEETQYF. CDR3 nucleotides: TGTGCCAGCAGTTCAACCCTCATGACGGGAGGTAGTTGGAACTTAGAAGAGACCCAGTACTTC.

The CDR3 spells CASSLDPLAGGRNEQFF. CDR3 DNA: TGTGCCAGCAGCTTGGACCCTCTAGCGGGAGGGCGTAATGAGCAGTTCTTC. The chain joins TRBV5-5 to TRBJ2-1; 12 bases match TRBD2. The CDR3 covers 17 residues. After removal of 0 bases from V and 7 bases from J, the junction contained 8 bases not matched to a gene. Germline CDR1 reads SGHKS; CDR2 reads YYEKEE (reference sequence).

The chain has TRBV30 and TRBJ2-3, with 7 bases identical to TRBD2. J was trimmed by 5 bases and V by 1 base; bases with no gene match: 18. Germline V gives CDR1 GTSNPN, CDR2 SVGIG (reference sequence). The CDR3 totals 18 residues. The CDR3 DNA sequence: TGTGCCTGGAGTGAGGGCATATCGCGGGAGTATACGCGAGATACGCAGTATTTT. Protein: CAWSEGISREYTRDTQYF.

The CDR3 sequence is CASSTDRGNYGYTF. The CDR3, as DNA: TGTGCCAGCAGTACAGACAGGGGCAACTATGGCTACACCTTC. This chain links TRBV6-6 with TRBJ1-2, with 8 positions matching TRBD1. CDR1 is MNHNY and CDR2 is SVGAGI in the germline V gene (reference sequence). The V segment lost 5 bases and the J segment 2 bases; nucleotides outside the gene matches: 4. The CDR3 sequence is 14 residues long.